This record looks at one T cell receptor beta chain sequence and its context. The antigen remains undetermined. Likely unrecorded immune exposures existed in these nominally healthy donors. The data were taken from a study of cytomegalovirus exposure and HLA in healthy donors. Notes on the study in general: 87-base-pair reads could not separate some V segments, including TRBV6-2 and TRBV6-3. A highly shared variant cluster was judged a likely technical artifact.

Germline-derived CDR1 and CDR2 are SNHLY and FYNNEI. J gave up 7 bases and V 6 bases, and 9 bases lay outside the gene matches. The CDR3 has 14 amino acids. In the PCR, 60 Vbeta and 13 Jbeta primers were used. Libraries were prepared by immunoSEQ multiplex PCR; TCRdb keeps only in-frame clonotypes and omits some of them. This table holds around 75,000 clones. The sample was PBMCs. The V and J genes are TRBV2 and TRBJ1-5; 7 bases are shared with TRBD1. The sequence derives from a woman aged 60-75 years in good health and CMV-seronegative. CDR3 residues: CASRFGSGGQPQHF. DNA of the CDR3: TGTGCCAGCAGGTTCGGGTCAGGGGGACAGCCCCAGCATTTT.